This is a list of T cell receptor beta chains from one sample in a study of blood T cells in healthy people across ages. A single record per CDR3 protein comes from TCRdb applying MiXCR to the 5' RACE reads. The sample shows 1,300,000 or so distinct CDR3 sequences, almost 60% of them seen only once. The specimen sequenced was blood. The receptors were gathered from a man aged 18 to 29 in good health. Both conserved end residues are part of each CDR3. A D gene is named only where the DNA matches it firmly. Expanded clones get a size class; other rows say once, few or many, or leave the size out.

size: -; V: TRBV2; D: TRBD1; J: TRBJ1-2; DNA: TGTGCCAGCAGCCCCGTGGGACAGGGTGGCTACACCTTC; CDR3: CASSPVGQGGYTF
size: -; V: TRBV6-2/TRBV6-3; D: -; J: TRBJ2-5; DNA: TGTGCCAGCAGTTATCGTCTGTACCAAGAGACCCAGTACTTC; CDR3: CASSYRLYQETQYF
size: -; V: TRBV28; D: TRBD1; J: TRBJ2-1; DNA: TGTGCCAGCAGGGGACAGGGTGGGAGCAAAGAGCAGTTCTTC; CDR3: CASRGQGGSKEQFF
size: -; V: TRBV29-1; D: -; J: TRBJ2-5; DNA: TGCAGCGTTTATAAAGAGACCCAGTACTTC; CDR3: CSVYKETQYF
size: few; V: TRBV4-3; D: -; J: TRBJ2-5; DNA: TGCGCCAGCAGCCAAGGAATCCAGGGAGGAGAGACCCAGTACTTC; CDR3: CASSQGIQGGETQYF
size: -; V: TRBV29-1; D: -; J: TRBJ2-5; DNA: TGCAGCGTTGAAGATTATTTGGAGACGCAAGAGACCCAGTACTTC; CDR3: CSVEDYLETQETQYF
size: -; V: TRBV2; D: -; J: TRBJ1-6; DNA: TGTGCCAGCGGGACCGGGACTGAGAATTCACCCCTCCACTTT; CDR3: CASGTGTENSPLHF
size: -; V: TRBV5-6; D: -; J: TRBJ2-4; DNA: TGTGCCAGCAGCTTGGTTGACAGACATATCGACATTCAGTACTTC; CDR3: CASSLVDRHIDIQYF
size: -; V: TRBV10-3; D: TRBD2; J: TRBJ2-1; DNA: TGTGCCATCAGTGCCGTGGGGCGGGAGAGTATAGATGAGCAGTTCTTC; CDR3: CAISAVGRESIDEQFF
size: once; V: TRBV10-3; D: -; J: TRBJ2-2; DNA: TGTGCCATCACGACTAGGGGCGTGAACACCGGGGAGCTGTTTTTT; CDR3: CAITTRGVNTGELFF
size: -; V: TRBV20-1; D: -; J: TRBJ1-1; DNA: TGCAGTGCTATATTGACAGTGAACACTGAAGCTTTCTTT; CDR3: CSAILTVNTEAFF
size: many; V: TRBV12-3/TRBV12-4; D: -; J: TRBJ2-4; DNA: TGTGCCAGCAGTTTTAGGGGCAGAAACATTCAGTACTTC; CDR3: CASSFRGRNIQYF
size: few; V: TRBV5-1; D: -; J: TRBJ2-1; DNA: TGCGCCAGCAGCCCTCACATCGGTCGAGTGTACAATGAGCAGTTCTTC; CDR3: CASSPHIGRVYNEQFF
size: once; V: TRBV6-1; D: -; J: TRBJ2-1; DNA: TGTGCCAGCACTACTACGCCAGCGGTCGATGAGCAGTTCTTC; CDR3: CASTTTPAVDEQFF
size: few; V: TRBV20-1; D: -; J: TRBJ2-7; DNA: TGCAGTGCTACGGACACCCTCTCCTACGAGCAGTACTTC; CDR3: CSATDTLSYEQYF
size: once; V: TRBV29-1; D: TRBD1; J: TRBJ1-5; DNA: TGCAGCATGGGGACAGGAAGCGGTCAGCCCCAGCATTTT; CDR3: CSMGTGSGQPQHF
size: once; V: TRBV25-1; D: -; J: TRBJ2-3; DNA: TGTGCCAGCAGTGACCTTAGAGAGACCAGCACAGATACGCAGTATTTT; CDR3: CASSDLRETSTDTQYF
size: few; V: TRBV6-5; D: -; J: TRBJ1-1; DNA: TGTGCCAGCAGTTACACGGGGGCAGGGAACACTGAAGCTTTCTTT; CDR3: CASSYTGAGNTEAFF
size: -; V: TRBV5-6; D: -; J: TRBJ2-5; DNA: TGTGCCAGCAGCTTGTGGGGGACGGGAGAGACCCAGTACTTC; CDR3: CASSLWGTGETQYF
size: -; V: TRBV14; D: -; J: TRBJ2-7; DNA: TGTGCCAGCAGCCTTGGGGTTAATACCTACGAGCAGTACTTC; CDR3: CASSLGVNTYEQYF
size: -; V: TRBV27; D: -; J: TRBJ2-7; DNA: TGTGTCAGCAGTTCCAGGGGCCATGATCCCGAGCAGTACTTC; CDR3: CVSSSRGHDPEQYF
size: -; V: TRBV20-1; D: -; J: TRBJ2-7; DNA: TGCAGTGCTTGGAGAGACTTATACGAGCAGTACTTC; CDR3: CSAWRDLYEQYF
size: -; V: TRBV4-2; D: -; J: TRBJ2-1; DNA: TGTGCCAGCAGCCCGGACCTATTTACTGAGCAGTTCTTC; CDR3: CASSPDLFTEQFF
size: -; V: TRBV6-5; D: TRBD1; J: TRBJ1-1; DNA: TGTGCCAGCCGCAGGGGGCCTGAAGCTTTCTTT; CDR3: CASRRGPEAFF
size: -; V: TRBV27; D: -; J: TRBJ2-7; DNA: TGTGCCAGCAGTAACGACAGGCGCCAGGGCTACGAGCAGTACTTC; CDR3: CASSNDRRQGYEQYF
size: -; V: TRBV5-1; D: -; J: TRBJ2-7; DNA: TGCGCCAGCAAGGAGTCTTCGGGGGACCGAAGGACGTACTTC; CDR3: CASKESSGDRRTYF
size: -; V: TRBV6-5; D: -; J: TRBJ1-2; DNA: TGTGCCAGCAGTTACTCAACCACAGGGATCTATGGCTACACCTTC; CDR3: CASSYSTTGIYGYTF
size: -; V: TRBV7-8; D: TRBD1; J: TRBJ1-1; DNA: TGTGCCAGCAGCTTAGAAGGGGGCGGAATCGGCACTGAAGCTTTCTTT; CDR3: CASSLEGGGIGTEAFF
size: -; V: TRBV4-3; D: -; J: TRBJ2-3; DNA: TGCGCCAGCAGCCAAGCACTGCTAGATACGCAGTATTTT; CDR3: CASSQALLDTQYF
size: few; V: TRBV12-3/TRBV12-4; D: -; J: TRBJ1-1; DNA: TGTGCCAGCAGGGGAAGTAACACTGAAGCTTTCTTT; CDR3: CASRGSNTEAFF
size: -; V: TRBV4-2; D: -; J: TRBJ1-3; DNA: TGTGCCAGCAGCCAAGCCGCCCGGGGGCCCACTGGAAACACCATATATTTT; CDR3: CASSQAARGPTGNTIYF
size: -; V: TRBV29-1; D: -; J: TRBJ2-5; DNA: TGCAGCGTTGGCGGGGGCCGTGGGCAGTACTTC; CDR3: CSVGGGRGQYF
size: -; V: TRBV20-1; D: TRBD1; J: TRBJ1-3; DNA: TGCAGTGCTAGGGGACAGGCGGAAAACACCATATATTTT; CDR3: CSARGQAENTIYF
size: few; V: TRBV10-2; D: -; J: TRBJ2-5; DNA: TGCGCCAGCAGTGAGACTAGTGAGACCCAGTACTTC; CDR3: CASSETSETQYF
size: -; V: TRBV2; D: -; J: TRBJ2-1; DNA: TGTGCCAGCAGTGAGCCCCAGCGGGCTCCCTACAATGAGCAGTTCTTC; CDR3: CASSEPQRAPYNEQFF
size: few; V: TRBV15; D: TRBD1; J: TRBJ2-7; DNA: TGTGCCACCAGCAGATACAGGGGGCTAGGCATCGAGCAGTACTTC; CDR3: CATSRYRGLGIEQYF
size: -; V: TRBV4-2; D: -; J: TRBJ2-2; DNA: TGTGCCAGCAGCCGAGGCAGTAGGACGATGGGCGGGGAGCTGTTTTTT; CDR3: CASSRGSRTMGGELFF
size: -; V: TRBV27; D: TRBD1; J: TRBJ2-1; DNA: TGTGCCAGCAGGGAGACAGGGTTCTCCTACAATGAGCAGTTCTTC; CDR3: CASRETGFSYNEQFF
size: -; V: TRBV20-1; D: -; J: TRBJ2-3; DNA: TGCAGTTCTAGAGGGATAGCGAGCCTGAGGGAGGATACGCAGTATTTT; CDR3: CSSRGIASLREDTQYF
size: -; V: TRBV7-9; D: TRBD1; J: TRBJ1-4; DNA: TGTTCCAGCAGCTTATACGGGACAGGGAATGAAAAACTGTTTTTT; CDR3: CSSSLYGTGNEKLFF
size: -; V: TRBV12-3/TRBV12-4; D: -; J: TRBJ1-1; DNA: TGTGTCAATACGGCGGAGGGACTGAACACTGAAGCTTTCTTT; CDR3: CVNTAEGLNTEAFF
size: -; V: TRBV12-3/TRBV12-4; D: -; J: TRBJ1-4; DNA: TGTGCCAGCAGTACCCGGACAGCTCGAACGGAAAAACTGTTTTTT; CDR3: CASSTRTARTEKLFF
size: -; V: TRBV7-9; D: -; J: TRBJ2-5; DNA: TGTGCCAGCAGCTTTTCGCAACAGGGAATTGGAGAGACCCAGTACTTC; CDR3: CASSFSQQGIGETQYF
size: -; V: TRBV3-1; D: -; J: TRBJ1-2; DNA: TGTGCCAGCAGCCAAGATGGAGTGGGGGCGCAGGGCTACACCTTC; CDR3: CASSQDGVGAQGYTF
size: -; V: TRBV4-1; D: -; J: TRBJ2-7; DNA: TGCGCCAGCAGCCAAGACGGGATTATTAGTTACGAGCAGTACTTC; CDR3: CASSQDGIISYEQYF
size: -; V: TRBV18; D: TRBD2; J: TRBJ2-3; DNA: TGTGCCAGCTCACCAACCGGGACTAGCGTCCTTAGCACAGATACGCAGTATTTT; CDR3: CASSPTGTSVLSTDTQYF
size: -; V: TRBV5-5; D: -; J: TRBJ2-1; DNA: TGTGCCAGCAGCTTCTCAGGGGCCGAGGAACTAAATGAGCAGTTCTTC; CDR3: CASSFSGAEELNEQFF
size: once; V: TRBV6-2/TRBV6-3; D: -; J: TRBJ2-1; DNA: TGTGCCGGCAGTTACTCATTGGGACAAGGAGACAATGAGCAGTTCTTC; CDR3: CAGSYSLGQGDNEQFF
size: -; V: TRBV24-1; D: -; J: TRBJ2-5; DNA: TGTGCCACCAGTGAGGCGGGACAGCCACACCAAGAGACCCAGTACTTC; CDR3: CATSEAGQPHQETQYF
size: few; V: TRBV20-1; D: -; J: TRBJ1-6; DNA: TGCAGTGCTAGAGGACGGCGAACCTCTAATAATTCACCCCTCCACTTT; CDR3: CSARGRRTSNNSPLHF
size: few; V: TRBV6-5; D: TRBD1; J: TRBJ2-3; DNA: TGTGCCGGACAGCGGGACAGGGAGGCCGCAGATACGCAGTATTTT; CDR3: CAGQRDREAADTQYF
size: few; V: TRBV10-3; D: -; J: TRBJ2-3; DNA: TGTGCCACCGTTGGGGGCGGGACAGATACGCAGTATTTT; CDR3: CATVGGGTDTQYF
size: few; V: TRBV7-2; D: -; J: TRBJ2-7; DNA: TGTGCCACCGGACAGCCGAGCTCCTACGAGCAGTACTTC; CDR3: CATGQPSSYEQYF
size: -; V: TRBV15; D: -; J: TRBJ2-7; DNA: TGTGCCACCAGCAGAGATCGACTGACACCGCGCGAGCAGTACTTC; CDR3: CATSRDRLTPREQYF
size: -; V: TRBV4-1; D: -; J: TRBJ2-3; DNA: TGCGCCAGCAGCCAAGACCAGGGAGATACGCAGTATTTT; CDR3: CASSQDQGDTQYF
size: -; V: TRBV11-2; D: -; J: TRBJ1-3; DNA: TGTGCCAGCAGCTTAAACAGTGCGGTGGACACCATATATTTT; CDR3: CASSLNSAVDTIYF
size: -; V: TRBV20-1; D: TRBD1; J: TRBJ2-7; DNA: TGCAGTGCTCCAGACCCCGGGACAGGGGGCCTCTACGAGCAGTACTTC; CDR3: CSAPDPGTGGLYEQYF
size: few; V: TRBV3-1; D: TRBD2; J: TRBJ2-7; DNA: TGTGCCAGCAGCCAAGTTAGCGGGGCCCTCTCCTACGAGCAGTACTTC; CDR3: CASSQVSGALSYEQYF
size: -; V: TRBV19; D: -; J: TRBJ2-1; DNA: TGTGCCAGTAGTATAGAGCGGGACTTCTCCTACAATGAGCAGTTCTTC; CDR3: CASSIERDFSYNEQFF